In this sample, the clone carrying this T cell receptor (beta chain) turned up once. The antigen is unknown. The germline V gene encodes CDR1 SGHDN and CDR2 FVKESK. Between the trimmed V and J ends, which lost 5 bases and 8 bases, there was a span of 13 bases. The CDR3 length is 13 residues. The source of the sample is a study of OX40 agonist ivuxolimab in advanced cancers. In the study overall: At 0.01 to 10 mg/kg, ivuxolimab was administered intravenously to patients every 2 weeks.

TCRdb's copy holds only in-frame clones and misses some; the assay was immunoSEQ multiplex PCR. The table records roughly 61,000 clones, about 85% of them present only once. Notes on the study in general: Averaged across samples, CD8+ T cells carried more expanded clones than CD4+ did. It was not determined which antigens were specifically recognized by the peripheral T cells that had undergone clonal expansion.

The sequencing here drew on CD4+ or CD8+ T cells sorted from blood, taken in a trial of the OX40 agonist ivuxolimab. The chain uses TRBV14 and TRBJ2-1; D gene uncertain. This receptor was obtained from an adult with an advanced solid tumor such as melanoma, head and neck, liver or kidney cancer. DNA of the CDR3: TGTGCCAGCAGCTTTTTATCCCTCCATGAGCAGTTCTTC. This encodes CASSFLSLHEQFF.